This T cell receptor beta chain came from a study of cytomegalovirus exposure and HLA in healthy donors. V lost 3 bases and J 2 bases, leaving 23 bases between the germline ends. The CDR3 covers 18 residues. Germline lookup yields CDR1 SGHVS and CDR2 FQNEAQ. Findings and limits, study-wide: Productive status was seen about 90% or about 30% of the time for most TCR beta V segments in an earlier analysis. Indistinguishability led to the exclusion of some V segments, TRBV6-2 and TRBV6-3 included.

This clone was seen a few times. Its antigen is undetermined. Those who donated were healthy bone marrow donors. Primers included in the PCR were 60 Vbeta and 13 Jbeta primers. TCRdb keeps only in-frame clones here, not all; method: immunoSEQ multiplex PCR. Of some 160,000 clones in the sample, about 82% are singletons; the top ten hold about 3.7%. This TCR derives from a male donor in good health and CMV-seronegative. The material sequenced was PBMCs. This chain uses TRBV7-8 with TRBJ2-7; TRBD2 might be the D (7 bases). CDR3 sequence: CASSFFLGGGGSTYEQYF. The CDR3 nucleotides read TGTGCCAGCAGCTTCTTCCTTGGGGGGGGCGGAAGCACCTACGAGCAGTACTTC.